These 28 T cell receptor beta chains were sequenced from one sample in a study of cytomegalovirus exposure and HLA in healthy donors. Vbeta (60) and Jbeta (13) primers were used in the PCR. Generated by immunoSEQ multiplex PCR, the TCRdb table keeps only in-frame clones and is missing some. The sample consists of about 110,000 clones, roughly 71% of them appearing once. The sequencing input was PBMCs. These receptors were obtained from a man in his forties in good health and CMV-seropositive.

This clone showed up just a few times. This rearrangement joins TRBV13 to TRBJ2-7; 10 bases fit TRBD2. The V gene end was trimmed by 5 bases and the J gene end by 0 bases; junction bases not matched to a gene: 4. Germline CDR1 reads PRHDT; CDR2 reads FYEKMQ (reference sequence). This CDR3 region has 15 residues. CDR3 nucleotide sequence: TGTGCCAGCAGCCCTAGCGGGGGACGCTCCTACGAGCAGTACTTC. It translates to CASSPSGGRSYEQYF.

The V and J genes are TRBV4-3 and TRBJ2-5, with D possibly TRBD2 on 5 matching bases. Germline CDR1 reads LGHNA; CDR2 reads YSLEER. The V and J ends lost 0 bases and 7 bases respectively, with 9 bases between them. The CDR3 loop spans 13 amino acids. CDR3 loop: CASSQDIRGTQYF. DNA for the CDR3: TGCGCCAGCAGCCAAGATATCCGGGGGACCCAGTACTTC.

CDR3 amino acids: CASSSGQGAVNEKLFF. The DNA of the CDR3 is TGTGCCAGCAGCTCGGGACAGGGGGCGGTTAATGAAAAACTGTTTTTT. The chain employs TRBV11-2 and TRBJ1-4; TRBD1 aligns across 12 bases. J gave up 4 bases and V 4 bases, and 4 bases lay outside the gene matches. The germline V gene encodes CDR1 SGHAT and CDR2 FQNNGV. This CDR3 contains 16 residues.

The CDR3 DNA sequence: TGTGCCAGCAGCTTGGCCTTGGAGGGTTGGACCGGGGAGCTGTTTTTT. It codes for CASSLALEGWTGELFF. This chain uses TRBV5-6 with TRBJ2-2; D might be TRBD2 (6 bases). The germline CDR1 and CDR2 sequences are SGHDT and YYEEEE. V shed 0 bases and J shed 5 bases, with 14 bases lying between them. This CDR3 comprises 16 residues.

The rearrangement links TRBV7-8 to TRBJ1-2; D perhaps matches TRBD1 (6 bases). Deletions cut 2 bases from V and 5 bases from J, with 12 bases between. Germline V lookup: CDR1 SGHVS, CDR2 FQNEAQ. The CDR3 is 14 residues long. The CDR3 DNA sequence: TGTGCCAGCAGCTTATCCCGGGACACTTATGGCTACACCTTC. This gives the protein CASSLSRDTYGYTF.

The V and J genes are TRBV6-5 and TRBJ2-2; the match to TRBD1 covers 9 bases. The CDR3 loop spans 15 amino acids. Germline V lookup: CDR1 MNHEY, CDR2 SVGAGI. V was pared by 7 bases and J by 5 bases, with 8 bases of the junction left unmatched. CDR3 DNA sequence: TGTGCCAGCATGAGGGGACAGGGAATGACCGGGGAGCTGTTTTTT. It yields the protein CASMRGQGMTGELFF.

The chain combines TRBV6-1 with TRBJ2-1; 8 nucleotides agree with TRBD2. CDR1 is MNHNS and CDR2 is SASEGT in the germline V gene. With 7 bases clipped from V and 5 bases from J, the junction kept 10 bases outside the gene matches. The CDR3 covers 15 residues. CDR3 nucleotides: TGTGCCAGCACCTCTGGGTTAGCGGGGAACAATGAGCAGTTCTTC. It codes for CASTSGLAGNNEQFF.

This chain joins TRBV28 and TRBJ1-1, with 7 bases that match TRBD1. This CDR3 region has 13 residues. The V and J ends lost 11 bases and 4 bases, in that order; junction bases with no gene match: 10. Germline V gene data show CDR1 as MDHEN and CDR2 as SYDVKM. The CDR3 loop reads CAGSQGVSTEAFF. The CDR3 DNA reads TGTGCCGGATCTCAGGGGGTAAGCACTGAAGCTTTCTTT. Combining the CDR3 with reference TRBV28 and TRBJ1-1 gives the whole variable domain DVKVTQSSRYLVKRTGEKVFLECVQDMDHENMFWYRQDPGLGLRLIYFSYDVKMKEKGDIPEGYSVSREKKERFSLILESASTNQTSMYLCAGSQGVSTEAFFGQGTRLTVV.

The V call is TRBV2, the J call TRBJ2-7, with TRBD2 as a possible D gene (5 bases). The CDR3 totals 14 residues. Germline loops: CDR1 SNHLY, CDR2 FYNNEI. The V end was cut by 0 bases, the J end by 0 bases, with 6 bases between. CDR3: CASSEAGSSYEQYF. The CDR3, as DNA: TGTGCCAGCAGTGAAGCAGGGAGCTCCTACGAGCAGTACTTC.

The rearrangement links TRBV6-5 to TRBJ2-1; D is ambiguous. Germline CDR1 reads MNHEY; CDR2 reads SVGAGI. Deletions cut 2 bases from V and 3 bases from J, with 5 bases between. The CDR3 is 13 residues long. The chain's CDR3 is CASSYTVYNEQFF. The CDR3 region has the DNA TGTGCCAGCAGTTACACTGTCTACAATGAGCAGTTCTTC.

The chain links TRBV6-5 to TRBJ1-2; D unresolved. Germline-derived CDR1 and CDR2 are MNHEY and SVGAGI. The CDR3 is made up of 14 amino acids. V lost 8 bases, J lost 2 bases, and 15 bases lay in between. This CDR3 reads CASSPLPGNYGYTF. Here the CDR3 DNA reads TGTGCCAGCTCCCCTCTTCCGGGAAACTATGGCTACACCTTC.

This clone was seen a few times. The chain recombines TRBV18 with TRBJ1-5, with D maybe TRBD1 (6 bases). Germline V gene sequence: CDR1 KGHSH, CDR2 LQKENI. CDR3 length: 15 amino acids. Trimming took off 3 bases at V and 2 bases at J, with 11 bases between the two ends. CDR3 in DNA: TGTGCCAGCTCACCGGACAGTGATCGCAATCAGCCCCAGCATTTT. Protein product: CASSPDSDRNQPQHF.

The rearrangement links TRBV10-3 to TRBJ2-7; 12 nucleotides match TRBD1. V lost 2 bases to trimming and J lost 1 base; unmatched junction nucleotides: 3. CDR3 size: 16 residues. Germline V gene data show CDR1 as ENHRY and CDR2 as SYGVKD. CDR3 amino acids: CAISEPGQGASYEQYV. DNA for the CDR3: TGTGCCATCAGTGAGCCGGGACAGGGGGCATCCTACGAGCAGTACGTC.

The chain uses TRBV7-6 and TRBJ1-1, with a possible D match to TRBD1 (5 bases). The CDR3 is made up of 13 amino acids. The V gene's germline CDR1 is SGHVS and CDR2 FNYEAQ. The V end was cut by 4 bases, the J end by 1 base, with 7 bases between. CDR3 residues: CASSWGGNTEAFF. DNA for the CDR3: TGTGCCAGCAGCTGGGGGGGGAACACTGAAGCTTTCTTT.

The rearrangement joins TRBV4-1 to TRBJ2-5; 15 positions match TRBD2. V was pared by 1 base and J by 5 bases, with 8 bases of the junction left unmatched. The CDR3 runs to 18 residues. Germline V gives CDR1 MGHRA, CDR2 YSYEKL. CDR3 coding DNA: TGCGCCAGCAGCCAAGCGGGACTAGCGGGAGGCGGACTGGAGACCCAGTACTTC. It encodes CASSQAGLAGGGLETQYF.

This clone was recorded a few times. This chain connects TRBV7-3 to TRBJ2-2, with D possibly matching TRBD1 (6 bases). Germline V gives CDR1 SGHTA, CDR2 FQGTGA. Trimming took 0 bases from V and 2 from J, leaving 16 bases between them. The CDR3 spans 18 residues. The DNA of the CDR3 is TGTGCCAGCAGCTTAACCCCATTGACAGGTCCTAACACCGGGGAGCTGTTTTTT. Translation: CASSLTPLTGPNTGELFF.

This clone was observed a handful of times. V usage is TRBV30 and J usage is TRBJ2-3; D might be TRBD2 (6 bases). CDR3 length: 14 amino acids. The germline V gene encodes CDR1 GTSNPN and CDR2 SVGIG (reference sequence). Trimming stripped 4 bases from V and 7 bases from J, with 18 bases between. CDR3 nucleotides: TGTGCCTGGATGGCTGCGGCCGGGGGATATACGCAGTATTTT. The encoded protein is CAWMAAAGGYTQYF.

The chain joins TRBV6-1 to TRBJ2-7, with D tentatively TRBD1 (6 bases). V was shortened by 2 bases and J by 2 bases, with 16 bases between the two germline ends. CDR1 is MNHNS and CDR2 is SASEGT in the germline V gene. This CDR3 has 16 residues. The chain's CDR3 is CASSERGTHLTYEQYF. CDR3 in DNA: TGTGCCAGCAGTGAAAGGGGGACCCACCTCACCTACGAGCAGTACTTC.

This clone has only a few counts. The CDR3 coding sequence is TGTGCCAGCAGCTTAGTCACGGTAGAGGAGACCCAGTACTTC. Amino acid sequence: CASSLVTVEETQYF. The chain links TRBV7-9 to TRBJ2-5; D is unresolved. V lost 1 base and J lost 5, with 11 bases in between. From germline, CDR1 is SEHNR and CDR2 FQNEAQ (reference sequence). The CDR3 is made up of 14 amino acids.

The gene calls are TRBV5-1 and TRBJ2-5; D possibly corresponds to TRBD2 (5 bases). V was pared by 4 bases and J by 5 bases, with 12 bases between. This CDR3 contains 13 residues. Germline CDR1 reads SGHRS; CDR2 reads YFSETQ. The CDR3 DNA reads as TGCGCCAGCAGCCCTGGACTCCGGGAGACCCAGTACTTC. It codes for CASSPGLRETQYF.

The gene calls are TRBV11-2 and TRBJ1-2; 7 positions match TRBD1. This CDR3 is 13 amino acids long. Germline V gene data show CDR1 as SGHAT and CDR2 as FQNNGV. The V segment lost 3 bases and the J segment 4 bases; nucleotides outside the gene matches: 2. In DNA, the CDR3 is TGTGCCAGCAGCTTTTCAGGGGGCTATGGCTACACCTTC. Residues: CASSFSGGYGYTF.

The CDR3 sequence is CASSVAGGEYQPQHF. CDR3 nucleotides: TGTGCCAGCAGCGTAGCAGGGGGCGAATATCAGCCCCAGCATTTT. The chain combines TRBV9 with TRBJ1-5, with 8 bases that match TRBD1. Germline lookup yields CDR1 SGDLS and CDR2 YYNGEE. This CDR3 has 15 amino acids. Trimming cost V 0 bases and J 5 bases; bases outside gene matches: 4.

The rearrangement links TRBV5-1 to TRBJ2-5; tentative D call: TRBD1 (6 bases). CDR1 is SGHRS and CDR2 is YFSETQ in the germline V gene. The CDR3 sequence is 15 residues long. V lost 0 bases to trimming and J lost 5 bases, with 14 bases between them. CDR3 sequence: CASSLALGTSETQYF. The DNA for the CDR3 is TGCGCCAGCAGCTTGGCCTTGGGGACATCTGAGACCCAGTACTTC.

The chain carries TRBV18 and TRBJ1-5, with TRBD1 identical over 9 bases. This CDR3 has 15 residues. The junction had 1 base not matched to a gene; V was cut back by 3 bases and J by 1 base. Germline CDR1 reads KGHSH; CDR2 reads LQKENI. The CDR3 nucleotides are TGTGCCAGCTCACCGGGACAGGGCAGCAATCAGCCCCAGCATTTT. Translation gives CASSPGQGSNQPQHF.

V gene TRBV15 combines with J gene TRBJ2-7; TRBD1 might be the D (5 bases). V was cut by 1 base and J by 6 bases, with 10 bases left in between. The CDR3 has 13 amino acids. Germline-derived CDR1 and CDR2 are LNHNV and YYDKDF (reference sequence). The chain's CDR3 is CATSRVQGTEQYV. The CDR3, as DNA: TGTGCCACCAGCAGAGTTCAGGGAACCGAGCAGTACGTC.

As regards this clone: Other nucleotide sequences in the sample specify the same CDR3. The V call is TRBV5-1, the J call TRBJ1-3; D not resolved. CDR1 and CDR2 (germline): SGHRS, YFSETQ. The CDR3 is 14 amino acids. The germline V and J ends were trimmed by 2 bases and 0 bases, with 6 bases remaining between them. In DNA, the CDR3 is TGCGCCAGCAGCTTCACCAGCTCTGGAAACACCATATATTTT. Translation: CASSFTSSGNTIYF. The variable domain in full, completed from reference TRBV5-1 and TRBJ1-3, reads KAGVTQTPRYLIKTRGQQVTLSCSPISGHRSVSWYQQTPGQGLQFLFEYFSETQRNKGNFPGRFSGRQFSNSRSEMNVSTLELGDSALYLCASSFTSSGNTIYFGEGSWLTVV.

There are a few counts of this clone. The chain recombines TRBV20-1 with TRBJ2-1; tentative D call: TRBD2 (5 bases). V was cut by 5 bases and J by 10 bases, with 12 bases left in between. CDR1 is DFQATT, CDR2 SNEGSKA, per germline (reference sequence). The CDR3 spans 11 residues. The CDR3 here is CSASRVAEQFF. The CDR3 DNA reads as TGCAGTGCTTCCCGGGTAGCGGAGCAGTTCTTC.

V gene TRBV5-1 combines with J gene TRBJ2-2; possibly TRBD2 for D (5 bases). The CDR3 consists of 14 residues. Per germline, CDR1 SGHRS and CDR2 YFSETQ. V lost 3 bases to trimming and J lost 6 bases, with 12 bases between them. CDR3 DNA sequence: TGCGCCAGCAGCTCAAGGTCAGCGGCCGGGGAGCTGTTTTTT. Translated: CASSSRSAAGELFF.